This T cell receptor beta chain stems from a study of blood T cell repertoires in COVID-19. About the research overall: COVID-19 samples, acute and convalescent, were from the United States, Italy and Spain.

The sample holds a few counts of this clone. The CDR3 contains 15 residues. The V end was cut by 5 bases, the J end by 7 bases, with 17 bases between. Germline CDR1 LGHNA, CDR2 YSLEER. Per the original data handling: Reference gene primer amplification gave nucleated cell count estimates. The repertoire was sequenced with immunoSEQ multiplex PCR; TCRdb's copy has only in-frame clones and lacks some. The DNA was the basis for D and trimming; V, J and clone size are from that table. The sample holds approximately 300,000 clones, about 89% seen once. The V gene is TRBV4-3, the J gene TRBJ1-4; unclear D gene. Sequences were obtained from peripheral blood. The receptor was derived from a young man who had recovered from COVID-19. The CDR3 bases are TGCGCCAGCAGCTCCCGGTGGGCAGGTCCTGAAAAACTGTTTTTT. This codes for CASSSRWAGPEKLFF.